The 24 T cell receptor beta chains below were found in one sample sequenced in a study of cytomegalovirus exposure and HLA in healthy donors. The PCR had 60 Vbeta and 13 Jbeta primers. Method: immunoSEQ multiplex PCR; TCRdb's copy keeps in-frame clones and lacks some. The repertoire has 85,000 to 100,000 clones, 60% to 70% of them found once; the top ten carry roughly 6.7%. The sequencing sample was made of PBMCs. The receptors stem from a woman younger than 45 in good health and CMV-seronegative.

V gene TRBV4-2 combines with J gene TRBJ1-4; D is possibly TRBD1 (5 bases). Germline assignment: CDR1 LGHNA and CDR2 YNFKEQ. V shed 0 bases and J shed 10 bases, with 9 bases lying between them. The CDR3 consists of 13 residues. The CDR3 DNA reads TGTGCCAGCAGCCAAGACAGGGAGGGAAAACTGTTTTTT. Translated: CASSQDREGKLFF.

V usage is TRBV5-1 and J usage is TRBJ2-5; maybe TRBD1 (6 bases). Trimming took off 0 bases at V and 6 bases at J, with 18 bases between the two ends. Germline assignment: CDR1 SGHRS and CDR2 YFSETQ. The CDR3 runs 16 residues. The CDR3 loop reads CASSLEGDTRIKTQYF. CDR3 nucleotide sequence: TGCGCCAGCAGCTTGGAAGGGGACACAAGGATAAAGACCCAGTACTTC.

The chain uses TRBV11-2 and TRBJ2-2; TRBD1 is a possible D gene (6 bases). The length of the CDR3 is 15 residues. Germline V lookup: CDR1 SGHAT, CDR2 FQNNGV. Between the trimmed V and J ends, which lost 2 bases and 5 bases, there was a span of 12 bases. The CDR3 spells CASSLRTQGTGELFF. CDR3 DNA sequence: TGTGCCAGCAGCTTAAGGACCCAGGGGACCGGGGAGCTGTTTTTT.

This clone was recorded only once. DNA of the CDR3: TGTGCCAGCAGCTTGGCCGGGACAGGGAAAAGGGACATTCAGTACTTC. Its protein is CASSLAGTGKRDIQYF. The genes are TRBV5-4 and TRBJ2-4; 9 bases match TRBD1. V gave up 0 bases and J gave up 8 bases; unmatched junction bases: 9. The germline V gene has CDR1 SGHNT and CDR2 YYREEE (reference sequence). The CDR3 loop spans 16 amino acids.

The chain employs TRBV2 and TRBJ1-4; D is ambiguous. CDR1 is SNHLY, CDR2 FYNNEI, per germline. CDR3 size: 15 residues. The ends were cut back, 3 bases at V and 5 bases at J, with 13 bases in the middle. For the CDR3, the DNA is TGTGCCAGCAGTGAGACTTACCCTTACAATGAAAAACTGTTTTTT. Amino acids: CASSETYPYNEKLFF.

The rearrangement uses TRBV19 and TRBJ1-4, with a tentative D call TRBD1 (5 bases). Germline loops: CDR1 LNHDA, CDR2 SQIVND (reference sequence). This CDR3 has 12 residues. The V gene lost 5 bases and the J gene lost 8 bases, with 9 bases spanning the gap. In DNA form, the CDR3 reads TGTGCCAGTAGTGTCAAGGGGGAAAAACTGTTTTTT. Residues: CASSVKGEKLFF.

The rearrangement uses TRBV5-1 and TRBJ1-2; the D is unclear. Germline CDR1 reads SGHRS; CDR2 reads YFSETQ. The CDR3 runs 13 residues. Trimming cost V 0 bases and J 3 bases, with 6 bases left between them. In DNA, the CDR3 is TGCGCCAGCAGCTTGGCTCAGGACTATGGCTACACCTTC. This sequence encodes CASSLAQDYGYTF. Using reference TRBV5-1 and TRBJ1-2 for the parts outside the CDR3, the full variable domain is KAGVTQTPRYLIKTRGQQVTLSCSPISGHRSVSWYQQTPGQGLQFLFEYFSETQRNKGNFPGRFSGRQFSNSRSEMNVSTLELGDSALYLCASSLAQDYGYTFGSGTRLTVV.

CDR3 DNA sequence: TGTGCCAGCAGCTCGCTACAGGGCGATGAGCAGTTCTTC. This translates into CASSSLQGDEQFF. The gene calls are TRBV7-3 and TRBJ2-1; a weak D match, TRBD1 (6 bases). The CDR3 loop spans 13 amino acids. Germline V CDR1 and CDR2: SGHTA, FQGTGA. V lost 4 bases, J lost 8 bases, and 12 bases lay in between.

This clone was counted between two and nine times. The CDR3 is CASSPEGYGYTF. The CDR3 DNA is TGTGCCAGCTCACCGGAGGGCTATGGCTACACCTTC. The rearrangement uses TRBV18 and TRBJ1-2; D is unclear. V lost 3 bases and J lost 4, with 6 bases in between. This CDR3 contains 12 residues. Germline assignment: CDR1 KGHSH and CDR2 LQKENI.

This clone has a handful of counts. This chain connects TRBV6-5 to TRBJ1-6; D is undetermined. In germline, CDR1 is MNHEY, CDR2 SVGAGI. CDR3 length: 14 residues. Trimming left V 0 bases short and J 8 bases short, with 8 bases between. The CDR3 here is CASSYSSGHSPLHF. The CDR3 region has the DNA TGTGCCAGCAGTTACTCGAGTGGGCATTCACCCCTCCACTTT.

This clone has only one observation. This rearrangement joins TRBV19 to TRBJ1-4, with TRBD1 as a possible D gene (6 bases). The CDR3 has 16 amino acids. V was shortened by 7 bases and J by 8 bases, with 23 bases between the two germline ends. Looked up from germline, CDR1 is LNHDA and CDR2 is SQIVND (reference sequence). The CDR3 nucleotides read TGTGCCAGTAACCGGGGACAATTCGTGTCAGGCGAAAAACTGTTTTTT. Encoded protein: CASNRGQFVSGEKLFF.

The rearrangement uses TRBV5-1 and TRBJ2-3; D gene ambiguous. Germline-derived CDR1 and CDR2 are SGHRS and YFSETQ. V lost 0 bases, J lost 2 bases, and 7 bases lay in between. The CDR3 consists of 14 residues. CDR3 in DNA: TGCGCCAGCAGCTTGGACCAGGACACAGATACGCAGTATTTT. Its protein is CASSLDQDTDTQYF.

This chain links TRBV9 with TRBJ2-3; D remains ambiguous. CDR1 is SGDLS and CDR2 is YYNGEE in the germline V gene. Trimming removed 2 bases at V and 1 base at J, with 5 bases between. This CDR3 comprises 13 residues. CDR3 residues: CASSVPGTDTQYF. The DNA for the CDR3 is TGTGCCAGCAGCGTCCCCGGCACAGATACGCAGTATTTT.

This chain connects TRBV12-2 to TRBJ2-7; the table calls TRBD2, which could not be checked here. TRBV12-2 is a pseudogene. The CDR3 extends over 14 amino acids. CDR3 in amino acids: CASPSLGGPYEQYF. The CDR3 nucleotides read TGTGCAAGTCCCTCCCTGGGGGGGCCCTACGAGCAGTACTTC.

In its sample, this clone was seen a few times. The chain has TRBV28 and TRBJ1-1; 7 nucleotides line up with TRBD1. There are 14 residues in the CDR3. Germline V gene data show CDR1 as MDHEN and CDR2 as SYDVKM. V shed 2 bases and J 5 bases; nucleotides not matched to a gene: 5. The CDR3 region is CASSLLRGQTEAFF. The CDR3 DNA reads as TGTGCCAGCAGTTTACTGAGGGGGCAGACTGAAGCTTTCTTT.

This chain links TRBV7-2 with TRBJ2-4; TRBD2 aligns across 13 bases. The CDR3 has 18 residues. Germline CDR1 is SGHTA and CDR2 is FQGNSA. V lost 5 bases, J lost 0 bases, and 7 bases stayed unmatched. The CDR3 DNA follows: TGTGCCAGCAGCATAGGACTAGCGGGGGCTCTAGCCAAAAACATTCAGTACTTC. The encoded protein is CASSIGLAGALAKNIQYF. The variable domain in full, with the rest retrieved from reference TRBV7-2 and TRBJ2-4, is GAGVSQSPSNKVTEKGKDVELRCDPISGHTALYWYRQSLGQGLEFLIYFQGNSAPDKSGLPSDRFSAERTGGSVSTLTIQRTQQEDSAVYLCASSIGLAGALAKNIQYFGAGTRLSVL.

The chain uses TRBV5-3 and TRBJ1-5; D unresolved. TRBV5-3 is recorded as an ORF, its role being uncertain. The V end was cut by 2 bases, the J end by 5 bases, with 11 bases between. This CDR3 has 14 residues. The CDR3 DNA is TGTGCCAGAAGCTTTGAGAGACAAGATCAGCCCCAGCATTTT. Amino acid sequence: CARSFERQDQPQHF.

In its sample, this clone was seen a few times. The rearrangement joins TRBV28 to TRBJ1-1; the D is unclear. V shed 3 bases and J shed 7 bases, with 9 bases lying between them. CDR3 length: 12 residues. Germline CDR1 is MDHEN and CDR2 is SYDVKM. CDR3 sequence (DNA): TGTGCCAGCAGTTTCTTAGACTATGAAGCTTTCTTT. The encoded protein is CASSFLDYEAFF.

This chain uses TRBV7-7 with TRBJ2-5, with 8 positions matching TRBD1. Germline CDR1 reads SSHAT; CDR2 reads FNYEAQ (reference sequence). V lost 5 bases, J lost 5 bases, and 7 bases stayed unmatched. This CDR3 has 14 amino acids. CDR3 sequence (DNA): TGTGCCAGCAGCAAAGACAGGGGCGGGGAGACCCAGTACTTC. This sequence encodes CASSKDRGGETQYF. Drawing the rest from reference TRBV7-7 and TRBJ2-5, the complete variable domain is GAGVSQSPRYKVTKRGQDVTLRCDPISSHATLYWYQQALGQGPEFLTYFNYEAQPDKSGLPSDRFSAERPEGSISTLTIQRTEQRDSAMYRCASSKDRGGETQYFGPGTRLLVL.

This sequence joins TRBV19 and TRBJ1-5; D is perhaps TRBD1 (5 bases). CDR3 length: 14 residues. CDR1 LNHDA and CDR2 SQIVND come from the germline V gene (reference sequence). Trimming took off 4 bases at V and 4 bases at J, with 11 bases between the two ends. DNA for the CDR3: TGTGCCAGTAGTAGTAGCGGGGGAAATCAGCCCCAGCATTTT. As protein: CASSSSGGNQPQHF. Full variable domain (remainder filled in from reference TRBV19 and TRBJ1-5): DGGITQSPKYLFRKEGQNVTLSCEQNLNHDAMYWYRQDPGQGLRLIYYSQIVNDFQKGDIAEGYSVSREKKESFPLTVTSAQKNPTAFYLCASSSSGGNQPQHFGDGTRLSIL.

The chain carries TRBV4-1 and TRBJ1-1; 7 bases agree with TRBD1. J gave up 0 bases and V 2 bases, and 9 bases lay outside the gene matches. This CDR3 comprises 17 residues. CDR1 and CDR2 from the germline V gene are MGHRA and YSYEKL. The CDR3, as DNA: TGCGCCAGCAGCCAATTCGGGACAGCGGTCATGAACACTGAAGCTTTCTTT. This translates into CASSQFGTAVMNTEAFF.

The V and J genes are TRBV18 and TRBJ2-5; D is unresolved. CDR3 size: 12 residues. V shed 1 base and J shed 4 bases, with 4 bases lying between them. Germline loops: CDR1 KGHSH, CDR2 LQKENI. This CDR3 is CASSPRRETQYF. CDR3 DNA: TGTGCCAGCTCACCACGGAGAGAGACCCAGTACTTC.

This chain joins TRBV4-1 and TRBJ2-5; 14 bases are a match to TRBD2. The CDR3 is 17 residues long. V shed 0 bases, J shed 5 bases, and the junction held 5 bases outside the gene matches. The germline CDR1 and CDR2 sequences are MGHRA and YSYEKL. CDR3 sequence: CASSQEGTSGGRETQYF. The CDR3 region has the DNA TGCGCCAGCAGCCAAGAGGGGACTAGCGGGGGTCGGGAGACCCAGTACTTC.

This clone was detected a few times. This chain joins TRBV6-5 and TRBJ2-3; D is possibly TRBD2 (5 bases). The CDR3 extends over 15 amino acids. Looked up from germline, CDR1 is MNHEY and CDR2 is SVGAGI. The V gene lost 2 bases and the J gene lost 4 bases, with 13 bases spanning the gap. CDR3 residues: CASSYLRAGADTQYF. The CDR3 region has the DNA TGTGCCAGCAGTTACCTCCGGGCCGGGGCAGATACGCAGTATTTT.